The 8 T cell receptor beta chains in this list originate from one sample, sequenced in a study of molecular identifiers for immune sequencing clone quantification. TCRdb reanalysed the PCR reads using MiXCR and keeps one entry per CDR3 protein. The repertoire holds 550,000 to 750,000 distinct CDR3 sequences, with 15% to 20% as singletons. The sequenced sample was naive CD8+ T cells from blood, with Jurkat cell RNA spiked in. Documented subset: FACS-sorted CD8+CD4-CCR7+CD45RA+ naive T cells. Receptors were obtained from a human donor in good health. Some libraries in this study had Jurkat cell RNA spiked in.

This clonotype was observed many times. The J gene is TRBJ2-5, the V gene TRBV7-9, with D possibly being TRBD2 (6 bases). Germline V gene sequence: CDR1 SEHNR, CDR2 FQNEAQ (reference sequence). Deletions cut 5 bases from V and 2 bases from J, with 15 bases between. CDR3 length: 15 residues. CDR3 DNA: TGTGCCAGCAGCCCCGCGGGGCGGGATCAAGAGACCCAGTACTTC. Amino acids: CASSPAGRDQETQYF.

The table lists this clonotype with a few counts. The chain couples TRBV4-3 to TRBJ1-1, with 7 nucleotides matching TRBD1. Germline V CDR1 and CDR2: LGHNA, YSLEER. This CDR3 has 14 amino acids. V lost 2 bases, J lost 3 bases, and 3 bases stayed unmatched. DNA for the CDR3: TGCGCCAGCAGCCAACGACAGGGATACACTGAAGCTTTCTTT. This translates into CASSQRQGYTEAFF.

This clonotype has only one observation. One end of the junction fails to match germline, which may point to a read error. The chain has TRBV4-3 and TRBJ1-1, with D perhaps TRBD1 (5 bases). Germline CDR1 and CDR2: LGHNA and YSLEER. The CDR3 has 14 amino acids. The CDR3 loop is CASNQDRVGGEAFF. In DNA form, the CDR3 reads TGCGCCAGCAACCAAGATCGAGTGGGGGGTGAAGCTTTCTTT.

There are many counts of this clonotype. V and J are TRBV9 and TRBJ2-5; 10 nucleotides agree with TRBD2. The length of the CDR3 is 15 residues. V lost 0 bases and J lost 5; bases outside the gene matches: 4. Per the germline V gene, CDR1 is SGDLS and CDR2 is YYNGEE. The CDR3 DNA reads as TGTGCCAGCAGCGTAGAGCGGGAGGGCCCGGAGACCCAGTACTTC. It specifies CASSVEREGPETQYF.

This clonotype was picked up a small number of times. A much bigger clone sits one base away, suggesting this may be a read error. The chain uses TRBV29-1 and TRBJ1-1; no firm D call. Germline lookup yields CDR1 SQVTM and CDR2 ANQGSEA. The CDR3 runs 12 residues. CDR3 loop: CNVEDLNTEAFF. The CDR3 DNA is TGCAACGTTGAAGACCTTAACACTGAAGCTTTCTTT.

The chain links TRBV4-1 to TRBJ2-5, with 10 bases identical to TRBD2. This CDR3 has 16 residues. V trimming: 1 base; J trimming: 9 bases; junction bases outside the gene matches: 11. Germline V lookup: CDR1 MGHRA, CDR2 YSYEKL. In DNA, the CDR3 is TGCGCCAGCAGCCAAGCGGCTAGCGGGAGTGTGGAGGCCCAGTACTTC. Protein sequence: CASSQAASGSVEAQYF.

Turning to this clonotype: One end of the junction does not line up with germline, which may come from a read error. The rearrangement joins TRBV4-2 to TRBJ2-1; the D call may be TRBD1 or TRBD2 (6 bases each). CDR3 length: 13 residues. Per germline, CDR1 LGHNA and CDR2 YNFKEQ. The CDR3 reads CASSQGGARERFF. CDR3 coding DNA: TGTGCCAGCAGCCAAGGGGGGGCTAGAGAGCGGTTCTTC.

There are a few counts of this clonotype. The chain is built from TRBV21-1 and TRBJ2-7; the table's TRBD2 call for D was not verified on the DNA. TRBV21-1 corresponds to a pseudogene. There are 15 residues in the CDR3. The CDR3 DNA reads TGTGCCAGCAGCACCAGTAGCGGGAGCTCCTACGAGCAGTACTTC. Translating it yields CASSTSSGSSYEQYF.